Shown below are 20 T cell receptor beta chains from a single sample sequenced in a study of blood T cell repertoires in COVID-19. Generated by immunoSEQ multiplex PCR, the TCRdb table keeps only in-frame clones and is missing some. The sample lists 150,000 to 180,000 clones, less than 95% occurring once. Material for sequencing was peripheral blood. The receptors derive from a man aged 50-59 years with acute or convalescent COVID-19.

J is TRBJ2-3 and V is TRBV11-2; 13 bases align to TRBD2. Per the germline V gene, CDR1 is SGHAT and CDR2 is FQNNGV. V dropped 0 bases and J dropped 9; count of bases not matched to a gene: 3. CDR3 length: 15 residues. The CDR3 DNA reads as TGTGCCAGCAGCTTAGATACACTAGCGGGAGGGACGCAGTATTTT. Its translation: CASSLDTLAGGTQYF. Supplemented by reference TRBV11-2 and TRBJ2-3, the full variable domain reads EAGVAQSPRYKIIEKRQSVAFWCNPISGHATLYWYQQILGQGPKLLIQFQNNGVVDDSQLPKDRFSAERLKGVDSTLKIQPAKLEDSAVYLCASSLDTLAGGTQYFGPGTRLTVL.

As DNA, the CDR3 is TGTGCCAGCAGCCGGACTAGCGGGAGTATTAGCGGGGAGCTGTTTTTT. Its translation: CASSRTSGSISGELFF. The V and J genes are TRBV9 and TRBJ2-2; 13 bases match TRBD2. V dropped 4 bases and J dropped 7; count of bases not matched to a gene: 7. CDR1 and CDR2 from the germline V gene are SGDLS and YYNGEE. The CDR3 is made up of 16 amino acids.

The chain has TRBV5-1 and TRBJ1-1, with D uncertain. This CDR3 is built from 13 residues. Germline V lookup: CDR1 SGHRS, CDR2 YFSETQ. V lost 5 bases to trimming and J lost 1 base, with 9 bases between them. DNA of the CDR3: TGCGCCAGCAGTTTAGCGGAGAACACTGAAGCTTTCTTT. As protein: CASSLAENTEAFF.

The CDR3 DNA reads TGTGCCAGCAGTTTACCGAGAGCCCCCTCGGTTGAAGCTTTCTTT. Translation gives CASSLPRAPSVEAFF. The rearrangement joins TRBV28 to TRBJ1-1; unclear D gene. CDR3 length equals 15 residues. V shed 2 bases and J shed 7 bases, with 17 bases lying between them. The germline V gene encodes CDR1 MDHEN and CDR2 SYDVKM. The full variable domain, rest sourced from reference TRBV28 and TRBJ1-1, is DVKVTQSSRYLVKRTGEKVFLECVQDMDHENMFWYRQDPGLGLRLIYFSYDVKMKEKGDIPEGYSVSREKKERFSLILESASTNQTSMYLCASSLPRAPSVEAFFGQGTRLTVV.

This clone is a singleton in its sample. This chain connects TRBV19 to TRBJ2-3, with TRBD2 matching over 10 bases. This CDR3 spans 13 amino acids. CDR1 is LNHDA and CDR2 is SQIVND in the germline V gene (reference sequence). V shed 10 bases and J 5 bases; nucleotides not matched to a gene: 6. In DNA form, the CDR3 reads TGTGCCACGCAGCGGGGGGGAGTAGATACGCAGTATTTT. This gives the protein CATQRGGVDTQYF.

The chain uses TRBV18 and TRBJ2-7, with D maybe TRBD2 (5 bases). V was cut by 3 bases and J by 4 bases, with 13 bases left in between. This CDR3 has 14 residues. CDR1 is KGHSH, CDR2 LQKENI, per germline. The DNA of the CDR3 is TGTGCCAGCTCACCGGCTAGCAGAAGTTACGAGCAGTACTTC. It is translated as CASSPASRSYEQYF.

This chain connects TRBV11-3 to TRBJ1-1; D may be TRBD1 (6 bases). Germline CDR1 is SGHNT and CDR2 is YENEEA. This CDR3 region has 14 residues. V was trimmed by 3 bases and J by 4 bases, leaving 12 bases between them. CDR3 in amino acids: CASSLGGGFTEAFF. The CDR3 DNA sequence: TGTGCCAGCAGCTTGGGGGGGGGCTTCACTGAAGCTTTCTTT.

The rearrangement links TRBV2 to TRBJ1-2, with a tentative D call TRBD1 (6 bases). This CDR3 is 13 amino acids long. With 5 bases removed from V and 8 bases from J, the gap between germline ends came to 15 bases. Germline V gene data show CDR1 as SNHLY and CDR2 as FYNNEI. The CDR3 reads CASSQEQGQGYTF. The CDR3 DNA sequence: TGTGCCAGCAGTCAAGAACAGGGCCAGGGCTACACCTTC.

This chain joins TRBV6-1 and TRBJ2-7; no firm D call. The CDR3 contains 11 residues. The V gene lost 2 bases and the J gene lost 6 bases, with 5 bases spanning the gap. CDR1 is MNHNS and CDR2 is SASEGT in the germline V gene. The CDR3 loop is CASSEFGEQYV. In nucleotides, the CDR3 is TGTGCCAGCAGTGAATTCGGCGAGCAGTACGTC.

In its sample, this clone was seen once. The rearrangement links TRBV28 to TRBJ1-1; 8 nucleotides line up with TRBD1. V was clipped by 6 bases and J by 3 bases; unmatched bases: 3. The length of the CDR3 is 13 residues. The germline V gene has CDR1 MDHEN and CDR2 SYDVKM. CDR3 region: CASRQGADTEAFF. DNA for the CDR3: TGTGCCAGCAGGCAGGGGGCGGACACTGAAGCTTTCTTT.

V usage is TRBV24-1 and J usage is TRBJ2-1, with D possibly TRBD2 on 5 matching bases. The CDR3 extends over 13 amino acids. The germline CDR1 and CDR2 sequences are KGHDR and SFDVKD. With 4 bases removed from V and 9 bases from J, the gap between germline ends came to 12 bases. CDR3 coding DNA: TGTGCCACCAGTGAGCTCGTAGCGACTGAGCAGTTCTTC. It translates to CATSELVATEQFF.

The gene calls are TRBV19 and TRBJ1-1; the D gene is possibly TRBD1 (6 bases). V lost 7 bases and J 1 base, leaving 10 bases between the germline ends. The CDR3 length is 13 residues. The germline CDR1 and CDR2 sequences are LNHDA and SQIVND (reference sequence). In nucleotides, the CDR3 is TGTGCCAGTACTCCGACAGGGAACACTGAAGCTTTCTTT. Translation gives CASTPTGNTEAFF.

The gene calls are TRBV18 and TRBJ1-4; 8 bases line up with TRBD1. Trimming cost V 3 bases and J 3 bases; bases outside gene matches: 3. CDR1 is KGHSH and CDR2 is LQKENI in the germline V gene. The CDR3 loop spans 15 amino acids. CDR3 DNA sequence: TGTGCCAGCTCACCGACAGGGGTACCTAATGAAAAACTGTTTTTT. It codes for CASSPTGVPNEKLFF.

The chain combines TRBV9 with TRBJ1-3; D may be TRBD1 (6 bases). Germline-derived CDR1 and CDR2 are SGDLS and YYNGEE. V dropped 0 bases and J dropped 4 bases, with 11 bases sitting between them. The CDR3 covers 15 residues. Written as DNA, the CDR3 is TGTGCCAGCAGCGTAGCGGCAGGGACAGGAAACACCATATATTTT. Translating gives CASSVAAGTGNTIYF.

The rearrangement links TRBV19 to TRBJ1-5; weak D call: TRBD1 (5 bases). V lost 5 bases and J 4 bases, leaving 21 bases between the germline ends. The CDR3 length is 17 residues. Germline loops: CDR1 LNHDA, CDR2 SQIVND (reference sequence). The CDR3 coding sequence is TGTGCCAGTAGTCAACTCGCGGGACTGTCCGTAAATCAGCCCCAGCATTTT. Translating it yields CASSQLAGLSVNQPQHF. Together with reference TRBV19 and TRBJ1-5, the CDR3 gives the full variable domain: DGGITQSPKYLFRKEGQNVTLSCEQNLNHDAMYWYRQDPGQGLRLIYYSQIVNDFQKGDIAEGYSVSREKKESFPLTVTSAQKNPTAFYLCASSQLAGLSVNQPQHFGDGTRLSIL.

The J gene is TRBJ1-2, the V gene TRBV6-1; TRBD1 matches at 7 bases. Per germline, CDR1 MNHNS and CDR2 SASEGT. The CDR3 is made up of 19 amino acids. Trimming took 4 bases from V and 0 from J; bases not matched to a gene: 17. In nucleotides, the CDR3 is TGTGCCAGCAGTGGACTTGGAACCGGGACAGCGACAGCTAACTATGGCTACACCTTC. Protein: CASSGLGTGTATANYGYTF.

J is TRBJ1-3 and V is TRBV25-1; TRBD1 might be the D (5 bases). The CDR3 is 16 residues long. The germline V and J ends were trimmed by 3 bases and 1 base, with 13 bases remaining between them. CDR1 is MGHDK, CDR2 SYGVNS, per germline. CDR3 DNA sequence: TGTGCCAGCAGTGACTCACCCGACAGTTCTGGAAACACCATATATTTT. Residues: CASSDSPDSSGNTIYF.

V gene TRBV24-1 combines with J gene TRBJ1-2, with 10 positions matching TRBD1. Germline lookup yields CDR1 KGHDR and CDR2 SFDVKD. This CDR3 is built from 15 residues. V was clipped by 4 bases and J by 5 bases; unmatched bases: 6. In DNA form, the CDR3 reads TGTGCCACCAGTGAAACCGGGACAGGGGCATATGGCTACACCTTC. Residues: CATSETGTGAYGYTF.

The J gene is TRBJ1-1, the V gene TRBV18, with 7 positions matching TRBD1. Germline CDR1 reads KGHSH; CDR2 reads LQKENI. The CDR3 has 17 residues. V dropped 2 bases and J dropped 5; count of bases not matched to a gene: 14. CDR3 DNA: TGTGCCAGCTCACCATTAGGGCCCGGACAGGTGAGGACTGAAGCTTTCTTT. Translating it yields CASSPLGPGQVRTEAFF.

CDR3 protein: CASSEVGQLMNTEAFF. The CDR3 DNA sequence: TGTGCCAGCAGTGAAGTAGGACAGCTCATGAACACTGAAGCTTTCTTT. The V gene is TRBV2, the J gene TRBJ1-1; D is possibly TRBD1 (6 bases). The CDR3 length is 16 residues. In germline, CDR1 is SNHLY, CDR2 FYNNEI. The V end lost 1 base, the J end lost 0 bases, and 12 bases lay between the germline ends. Looking up the rest from reference TRBV2 and TRBJ1-1 gives the full variable domain: EPEVTQTPSHQVTQMGQEVILRCVPISNHLYFYWYRQILGQKVEFLVSFYNNEISEKSEIFDDQFSVERPDGSNFTLKIRSTKLEDSAMYFCASSEVGQLMNTEAFFGQGTRLTVV.